Sequencing of this T cell receptor beta chain was carried out in a study of neurological immune-mediated disorders. Every sequencing run returned over 200 million TCR-beta sequences, which were derived from 15-18 subjects. Each CDR3 protein is one row after TCRdb ran MiXCR on the 5' RACE reads. The sample contains about 65,000 distinct CDR3 sequences, 3.5% to 4.5% of which appear only once. V was pared by 5 bases and J by 1 base, with 13 bases between. CDR3 length: 15 residues. This clonotype was observed many times. The gene calls are TRBV12-3 or TRBV12-4 and TRBJ2-3, with a possible D match to TRBD2 (6 bases). Sequencing was performed on PBMCs. This receptor was identified in a man aged 50-60 years with multiple sclerosis. The CDR3 DNA reads TGTGCCAGCAGTGCGGGAATTCGGCGCACAGATACGCAGTATTTT. Its translation: CASSAGIRRTDTQYF.